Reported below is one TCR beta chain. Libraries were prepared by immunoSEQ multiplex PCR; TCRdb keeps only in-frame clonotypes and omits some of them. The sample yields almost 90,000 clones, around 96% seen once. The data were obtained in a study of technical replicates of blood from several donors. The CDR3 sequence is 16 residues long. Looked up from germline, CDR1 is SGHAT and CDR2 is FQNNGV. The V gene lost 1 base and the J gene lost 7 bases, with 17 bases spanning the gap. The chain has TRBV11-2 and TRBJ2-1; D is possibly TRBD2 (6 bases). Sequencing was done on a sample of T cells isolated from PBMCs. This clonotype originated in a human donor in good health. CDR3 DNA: TGTGCCAGCAGCTTAGGCCCGACTAGTGTGAGAAATGAGCAGTTCTTC. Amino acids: CASSLGPTSVRNEQFF.